This entry lists 15 T cell receptor beta chains sequenced from one sample in a study of T cells in Graves' hyperthyroidism and ophthalmopathy. What was amplified from RNA transcripts were TCR beta CDR3 regions. Primed by the HTBI set, a first-round RT-PCR was run on the TCR CDR3. Each CDR3 protein gets one entry after TCRdb re-called the multiplex PCR reads with MiXCR. Of 500,000 to 750,000 distinct CDR3 sequences in the sample, about 14% were seen once. The sequencing input was blood. The receptors were gathered from a woman between 18 and 30 years old with Graves' ophthalmopathy.

Only a few counts were recorded for this clonotype. This rearrangement joins TRBV20-1 to TRBJ2-5; the match to TRBD2 covers 7 bases. J lost 5 bases, V lost 6 bases, and 18 bases had no gene match. The CDR3 extends over 16 amino acids. Per the germline V gene, CDR1 is DFQATT and CDR2 is SNEGSKA (reference sequence). CDR3: CSATPPPGGGEETQYF. As DNA, the CDR3 is TGCAGTGCCACTCCCCCCCCCGGGGGAGGGGAGGAGACCCAGTACTTC.

The chain is built from TRBV6-1 and TRBJ2-1; 8 bases agree with TRBD2. The CDR3 totals 15 residues. Germline CDR1 is MNHNS and CDR2 is SASEGT. The junction had 4 bases not matched to a gene; V was cut back by 1 base and J by 5 bases. CDR3 residues: CASSEGAGGHNEQFF. Here the CDR3 DNA reads TGTGCCAGCAGTGAAGGGGCGGGAGGCCACAATGAGCAGTTCTTC.

This clonotype was seen only a few times. The rearrangement links TRBV6-1 to TRBJ2-1, with 8 bases lining up with TRBD1. V was pared by 1 base and J by 6 bases, with 2 bases of the junction left unmatched. CDR3 length equals 14 residues. CDR1 is MNHNS and CDR2 is SASEGT in the germline V gene. CDR3: CASSEGRGRNEQFF. In nucleotides, the CDR3 is TGTGCCAGCAGTGAAGGCAGGGGGCGCAATGAGCAGTTCTTC.

This clonotype turned up a few times. The chain recombines TRBV30 with TRBJ2-1; 8 bases fit TRBD1. Unmatched junction bases numbered 12, after V lost 3 bases and J lost 5 bases. The CDR3 is 16 amino acids. CDR1 is GTSNPN and CDR2 is SVGIG in the germline V gene (reference sequence). The CDR3 DNA reads TGTGCCTGGAGCGCGCCTTACAGGGGGGAGGACAATGAGCAGTTCTTC. Translated, it gives CAWSAPYRGEDNEQFF.

At least ten counts were recorded for this clonotype. J is TRBJ1-6 and V is TRBV2, with D possibly TRBD1 on 5 matching bases. Trimming removed 8 bases at V and 6 bases at J, with 20 bases between. The CDR3 totals 16 residues. From germline, CDR1 is SNHLY and CDR2 FYNNEI. The CDR3 DNA follows: TGTGCCAGCGCCCTACAGATTGGGGGGACTAATTCACCCCTCCACTTT. This sequence encodes CASALQIGGTNSPLHF.

This clonotype turned up a few times. Here the CDR3 reads CASSPNGQGAYGYTF. The CDR3 DNA sequence: TGTGCCAGCTCACCTAACGGACAGGGGGCCTATGGCTACACCTTC. The J gene is TRBJ1-2, the V gene TRBV18; TRBD1 agrees at 11 bases. The germline V gene encodes CDR1 KGHSH and CDR2 LQKENI. Germline trimming cut 3 bases from V and 4 bases from J; bases unmatched to any gene: 4. The CDR3 is made up of 15 amino acids.

This clonotype has at least ten counts. The V gene is TRBV19, the J gene TRBJ1-1; 9 bases agree with TRBD1. In germline, CDR1 is LNHDA, CDR2 SQIVND (reference sequence). With 3 bases clipped from V and 0 bases from J, the junction kept 5 bases outside the gene matches. The CDR3 is 16 amino acids. CDR3 bases: TGTGCCAGTAGTATTTGGACAGGGGCAATGAACACTGAAGCTTTCTTT. This codes for CASSIWTGAMNTEAFF.

A note on this clonotype: A junction end diverges from the germline sequence, so it may reflect a read error. This sequence joins TRBV7-7 and TRBJ2-3; TRBD2 is a possible D gene (6 bases). The CDR3 sequence is 17 residues long. Germline V gene sequence: CDR1 SSHAT, CDR2 FNYEAQ (reference sequence). CDR3 DNA: TGTGCTAGCAGCTTAAATAGCGGACCCTCTAGCACAGATACGCAGTATTTT. Translating gives CASSLNSGPSSTDTQYF.

This clonotype was observed many times. The chain recombines TRBV27 with TRBJ2-1; 13 bases map to TRBD2. The germline V gene encodes CDR1 MNHEY and CDR2 SMNVEV (reference sequence). The CDR3 is 19 residues long. V shed 5 bases, J shed 5 bases, and the junction held 15 bases outside the gene matches. The CDR3 DNA sequence: TGTGCCAGCAGTCTAAGGTCGGGACTAGCGGGAAGTGAGAACAATGAGCAGTTCTTC. Amino acids: CASSLRSGLAGSENNEQFF.

This clonotype appeared a few times. The rearrangement uses TRBV5-1 and TRBJ2-6; D remains ambiguous. The CDR3 is made up of 16 amino acids. V was cut by 2 bases and J by 0 bases, with 9 bases left in between. CDR1 is SGHRS, CDR2 YFSETQ, per germline. As DNA, the CDR3 is TGCGCCAGCAGCTTTTCGGAACACTCTGGGGCCAACGTCCTGACTTTC. Its translation is CASSFSEHSGANVLTF.

This chain uses TRBV4-1 with TRBJ1-4; a possible D gene is TRBD1 (5 bases). This CDR3 contains 15 residues. CDR1 and CDR2 from the germline V gene are MGHRA and YSYEKL. Trimming stripped 6 bases from V and 6 bases from J, with 17 bases between. The CDR3 coding sequence is TGCGCCAGCAGGCAGGGACGGCAGACCCATGAAAAACTGTTTTTT. As protein: CASRQGRQTHEKLFF.

The table lists this clonotype with many counts. The genes are TRBV7-9 and TRBJ2-1; no firm D call. From germline, CDR1 is SEHNR and CDR2 FQNEAQ (reference sequence). The V and J ends lost 5 bases and 5 bases respectively, with 19 bases between them. The CDR3 spans 16 residues. The DNA of the CDR3 is TGTGCCAGCAGCATAAAGTCGGCCCAACCCAACAATGAGCAGTTCTTC. It is translated as CASSIKSAQPNNEQFF. The full variable domain, in which reference TRBV7-9 and TRBJ2-1 provide the parts outside the CDR3, is DTGVSQNPRHKITKRGQNVTFRCDPISEHNRLYWYRQTLGQGPEFLTYFQNEAQLEKSRLLSDRFSAERPKGSFSTLEIQRTEQGDSAMYLCASSIKSAQPNNEQFFGPGTRLTVL.

CDR3 sequence (DNA): TGTGCCAGCAGCGTAAGGGGTAGTGTACCCTACGAGCAGTACTTC. This encodes CASSVRGSVPYEQYF. The V call is TRBV9, the J call TRBJ2-7; D might be TRBD1 (5 bases). Trimming left V 1 base short and J 2 bases short, with 13 bases between. The CDR3 is made up of 15 amino acids. Germline lookup yields CDR1 SGDLS and CDR2 YYNGEE.

As for this clonotype: This may stem from a read error, because a much larger clone lies one nucleotide away. This CDR3 is missing its conserved last phenylalanine or tryptophan, likely due to a read error. The V and J genes are TRBV7-2 and TRBJ1-1; 8 bases line up with TRBD1. The germline CDR1 and CDR2 sequences are SGHTA and FQGNSA. Germline trimming cut 10 bases from V and 4 bases from J; bases unmatched to any gene: 14. The CDR3 length is 15 residues. The CDR3 DNA is TGTGCCACCTGGGACAGGAGATTAGGGGGCACTGAAGCTTTCCTT. Translating gives CATWDRRLGGTEAFL.

This clonotype came up many times. The rearrangement joins TRBV28 to TRBJ2-4; 7 bases map to TRBD2. Unmatched junction bases numbered 15, after V lost 3 bases and J lost 1 base. This CDR3 spans 19 amino acids. From germline, CDR1 is MDHEN and CDR2 SYDVKM. The CDR3 loop is CASSFPLGEGQRAKNIQYF. In DNA form, the CDR3 reads TGTGCCAGCAGTTTCCCCTTGGGGGAGGGCCAACGGGCCAAAAACATTCAGTACTTC.